One and the same sample provided the 5 T cell receptor beta chains below, sequenced in a study of shared clonotypes between healthy human individuals. Naive CD8 populations comprised CD45RO-negative cells positively selected for CCR7, excluding terminally differentiated effector memory CD45RA+ cells. The data were produced by immunoSEQ multiplex PCR, yet TCRdb's version contains in-frame clones alone and is incomplete. The sample includes roughly 550,000 clones, around 95% seen only once; the top ten take about 0.11%. The sample comprised naive CD8+ T cells sorted from blood. These TCRs come from a woman in her thirties in good health.

The chain is built from TRBV27 and TRBJ2-5, with D unclear. The DNA end favors TRBJ2-7, so the J call may be wrong. This CDR3 region has 12 residues. Germline CDR1 is MNHEY and CDR2 is SMNVEV (reference sequence). This CDR3 reads CASSLSFYEQYF. The CDR3, as DNA: TGTGCCAGCAGTTTATCCTTCTACGAGCAGTACTTC.

This clone was picked up one time. The chain has TRBV14 and TRBJ1-1; perhaps TRBD1 as D (5 bases). V was pared by 1 base and J by 6 bases, with 9 bases between. Germline CDR1 SGHDN, CDR2 FVKESK. The CDR3 is made up of 13 amino acids. The CDR3 DNA sequence: TGTGCCAGCAGCCAAGTTACGGGGGCTGAAGCTTTCTTT. This encodes CASSQVTGAEAFF.

The chain combines TRBV5-1 with TRBJ2-1, with 16 bases that match TRBD2. This CDR3 spans 18 amino acids. Unmatched junction bases numbered 6, after V lost 0 bases and J lost 6 bases. Germline V lookup: CDR1 SGHRS, CDR2 YFSETQ. The CDR3 here is CASSLAGTSGRAINEQFF. CDR3 coding DNA: TGCGCCAGCAGCTTGGCGGGGACTAGCGGGAGGGCCATCAATGAGCAGTTCTTC.

J is TRBJ2-7 and V is TRBV13; 14 nucleotides match TRBD2. CDR1 and CDR2 (germline): PRHDT, FYEKMQ (reference sequence). The CDR3 consists of 16 residues. With V trimmed by 4 bases and J by 6 bases, 8 bases remained unmatched. The CDR3 is CASSSRTSGRTREQYF. In nucleotides, the CDR3 is TGTGCCAGCAGCTCCCGGACTAGCGGGAGGACACGCGAGCAGTACTTC.

This chain uses TRBV5-4 with TRBJ2-1; TRBD1 matches at 10 bases. The CDR3 totals 16 residues. Germline CDR1 and CDR2: SGHNT and YYREEE (reference sequence). The junction had 10 bases not matched to a gene; V was cut back by 4 bases and J by 6 bases. The CDR3 loop is CASSITGTGALNEQFF. For the CDR3, the DNA is TGTGCCAGCAGCATAACCGGGACAGGGGCCCTCAATGAGCAGTTCTTC.